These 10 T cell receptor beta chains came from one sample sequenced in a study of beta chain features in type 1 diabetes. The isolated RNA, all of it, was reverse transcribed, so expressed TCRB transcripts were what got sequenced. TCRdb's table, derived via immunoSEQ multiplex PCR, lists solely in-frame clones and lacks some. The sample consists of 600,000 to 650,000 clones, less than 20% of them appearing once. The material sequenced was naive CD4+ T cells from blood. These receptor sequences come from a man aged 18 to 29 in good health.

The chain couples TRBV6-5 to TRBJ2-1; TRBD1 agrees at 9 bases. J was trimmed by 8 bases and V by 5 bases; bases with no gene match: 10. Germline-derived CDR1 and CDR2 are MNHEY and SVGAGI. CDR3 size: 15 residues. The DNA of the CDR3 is TGTGCCAGCAGTCGATCCGGGACAGGGTCTTATGAGCAGTTCTTC. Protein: CASSRSGTGSYEQFF.

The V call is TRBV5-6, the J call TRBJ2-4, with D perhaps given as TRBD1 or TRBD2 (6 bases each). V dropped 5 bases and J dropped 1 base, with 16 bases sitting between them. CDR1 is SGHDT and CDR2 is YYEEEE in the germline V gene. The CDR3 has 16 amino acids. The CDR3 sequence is CASRATGSGAKNIQYF. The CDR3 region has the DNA TGTGCCAGCAGGGCCACAGGGAGCGGGGCCAAAAACATTCAGTACTTC.

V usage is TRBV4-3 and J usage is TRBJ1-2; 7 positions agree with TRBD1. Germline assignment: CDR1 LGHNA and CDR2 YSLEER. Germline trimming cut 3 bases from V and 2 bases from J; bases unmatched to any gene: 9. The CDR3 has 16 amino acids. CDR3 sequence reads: CASSHPMTGKNYGYTF. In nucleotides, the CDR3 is TGCGCCAGCAGCCATCCCATGACAGGGAAGAACTATGGCTACACCTTC.

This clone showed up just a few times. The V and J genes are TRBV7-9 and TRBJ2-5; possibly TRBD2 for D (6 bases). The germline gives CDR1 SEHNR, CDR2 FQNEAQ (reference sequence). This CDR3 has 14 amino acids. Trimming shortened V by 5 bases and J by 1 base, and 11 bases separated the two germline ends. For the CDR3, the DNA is TGTGCCAGCAGCGCCCTGCGGGGCCAAGAGACCCAGTACTTC. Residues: CASSALRGQETQYF.

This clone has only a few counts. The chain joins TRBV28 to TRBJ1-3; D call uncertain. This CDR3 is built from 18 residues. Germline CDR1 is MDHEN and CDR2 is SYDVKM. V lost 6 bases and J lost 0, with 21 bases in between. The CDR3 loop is CASSLFGRGLSSGNTIYF. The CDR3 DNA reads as TGTGCCAGCAGCTTGTTCGGCCGTGGTTTATCCTCTGGAAACACCATATATTTT.

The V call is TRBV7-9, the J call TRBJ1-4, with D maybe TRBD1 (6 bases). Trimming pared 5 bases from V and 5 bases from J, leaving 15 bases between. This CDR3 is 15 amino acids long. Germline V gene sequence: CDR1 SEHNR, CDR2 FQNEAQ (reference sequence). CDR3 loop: CASSHPGQSNEKLFF. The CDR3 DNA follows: TGTGCCAGCAGCCATCCTGGACAGTCCAATGAAAAACTGTTTTTT. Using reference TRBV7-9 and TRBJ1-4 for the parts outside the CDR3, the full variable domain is DTGVSQNPRHKITKRGQNVTFRCDPISEHNRLYWYRQTLGQGPEFLTYFQNEAQLEKSRLLSDRFSAERPKGSFSTLEIQRTEQGDSAMYLCASSHPGQSNEKLFFGSGTQLSVL.

CDR3 residues: CASSSPGRPSYNEQFF. In DNA form, the CDR3 reads TGTGCCAGCAGCTCCCCCGGAAGACCCTCCTACAATGAGCAGTTCTTC. The genes are TRBV7-2 and TRBJ2-1; D uncertain. Germline CDR1 and CDR2: SGHTA and FQGNSA. Between the trimmed V and J ends, which lost 4 bases and 0 bases, there was a span of 13 bases. The CDR3 sequence is 16 residues long.

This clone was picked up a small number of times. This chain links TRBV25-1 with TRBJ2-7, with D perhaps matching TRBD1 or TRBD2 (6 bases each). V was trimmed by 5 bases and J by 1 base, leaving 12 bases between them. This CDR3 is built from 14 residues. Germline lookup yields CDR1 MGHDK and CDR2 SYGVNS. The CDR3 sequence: CASSRVGGSYEQYF. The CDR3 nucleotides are TGTGCCAGCAGTAGGGTAGGGGGGTCCTACGAGCAGTACTTC.

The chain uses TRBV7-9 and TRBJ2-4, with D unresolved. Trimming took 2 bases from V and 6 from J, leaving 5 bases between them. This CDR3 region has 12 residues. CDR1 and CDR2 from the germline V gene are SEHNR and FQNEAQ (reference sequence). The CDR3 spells CASSLTGNIQYF. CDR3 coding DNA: TGTGCCAGCAGCTTAACGGGAAACATTCAGTACTTC.

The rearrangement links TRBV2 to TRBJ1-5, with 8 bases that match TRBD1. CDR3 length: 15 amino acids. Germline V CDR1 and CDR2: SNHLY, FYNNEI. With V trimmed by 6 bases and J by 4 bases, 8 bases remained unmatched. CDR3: CASRASGTGNQPQHF. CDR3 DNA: TGTGCCAGCAGGGCTTCCGGGACAGGAAATCAGCCCCAGCATTTT. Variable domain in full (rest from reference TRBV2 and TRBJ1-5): EPEVTQTPSHQVTQMGQEVILRCVPISNHLYFYWYRQILGQKVEFLVSFYNNEISEKSEIFDDQFSVERPDGSNFTLKIRSTKLEDSAMYFCASRASGTGNQPQHFGDGTRLSIL.